A selection of T cell receptor beta chains follows, all from one sample in a study of cytomegalovirus exposure and HLA in healthy donors. TCRdb's table, derived via immunoSEQ multiplex PCR, lists solely in-frame clones and lacks some. The data contain about 63,000 clones, 85% to 95% of them singletons. The sample was PBMCs. Source of these receptors: a woman aged 18-30 years in good health and CMV-seropositive. The CDR3 runs from the conserved cysteine through the conserved F or W. The D gene is left open where the match is weak.

v_call	j_call	d_call	cdr3_aa	cdr3_nt
TRBV4-1	TRBJ1-2	TRBD1	CASSQGRFGNRGGGYTF	TGCGCCAGCAGCCAAGGGAGGTTTGGGAACAGGGGTGGTGGCTACACCTTC
TRBV11-2	TRBJ2-2	.	CASSLARGENTGELFF	TGTGCCAGCAGCTTAGCCAGGGGGGAGAACACCGGGGAGCTGTTTTTT
TRBV5-1	TRBJ2-1	.	CASSLGLLGGSYNEQFF	TGCGCCAGCAGCTTGGGGTTGTTAGGAGGATCCTACAATGAGCAGTTCTTC
TRBV4-3	TRBJ2-3	.	CASSQDRGSTDTQYF	TGCGCCAGCAGCCAAGACAGAGGGAGCACAGATACGCAGTATTTT
TRBV7-8	TRBJ1-5	.	CASSLISGINQPQHF	TGTGCCAGCAGCTTAATATCAGGGATCAATCAGCCCCAGCATTTT
TRBV11-2	TRBJ2-7	TRBD1	CASSHTDRAAYEQYF	TGTGCCAGCAGCCACACGGACAGGGCCGCCTACGAGCAGTACTTC
TRBV7-8	TRBJ1-3	TRBD1	CASSFTTGRYSGNTIYF	TGTGCCAGCAGCTTTACGACAGGGCGCTACTCTGGAAACACCATATATTTT
TRBV2	TRBJ1-1	TRBD1	CASRPTGGRTEAFF	TGTGCCAGCAGGCCGACAGGGGGGAGAACTGAAGCTTTCTTT
TRBV30	TRBJ1-1	.	CAWGGPATEAFF	TGTGCCTGGGGGGGCCCGGCCACTGAAGCTTTCTTT
TRBV27	TRBJ1-5	TRBD1	CASSAPGQGHQPQHF	TGTGCCAGCAGTGCACCGGGACAGGGACATCAGCCCCAGCATTTT
TRBV7-9	TRBJ2-6	TRBD2	CASSLIAGVESGANVLTF	TGTGCCAGCAGCTTAATAGCGGGAGTGGAGTCTGGGGCCAACGTCCTGACTTTC
TRBV29-1	TRBJ2-2	.	CSVVQEIRGELFF	TGCAGCGTTGTACAAGAAATACGAGGGGAGCTGTTTTTT
TRBV6-6	TRBJ1-2	TRBD1	CASSRQGLTYGYTF	TGTGCCAGCAGCCGACAGGGGCTAACCTATGGCTACACCTTC
TRBV7-9	TRBJ2-5	.	CASSTELETQYF	TGTGCCAGCAGTACCGAGCTGGAGACCCAGTACTTC
TRBV23-1	TRBJ2-7	.	CASWQGYEQYF	TGCGCCAGCTGGCAGGGCTACGAGCAGTACTTC
TRBV6-6	TRBJ2-1	.	CASSYLAPQPRVGQFF	TGTGCCAGCAGTTACTTAGCTCCCCAGCCAAGAGTAGGGCAGTTCTTC
TRBV7-9	TRBJ1-2	.	CASSSTQEAGYGYTF	TGTGCCAGCAGCAGTACGCAGGAGGCCGGCTATGGCTACACCTTC
TRBV6-1	TRBJ2-6	.	CASSDEGRAGANVLTF	TGTGCCAGCAGTGACGAGGGTCGCGCGGGGGCCAACGTCCTGACTTTC
TRBV6-5	TRBJ2-5	TRBD2	CASSFPLGGTETQYF	TGTGCCAGCAGTTTCCCGTTGGGGGGGACGGAGACCCAGTACTTC
TRBV27	TRBJ2-7	.	CASSLWGSYEQYF	TGTGCCAGCAGTTTATGGGGCAGCTACGAGCAGTACTTC
TRBV30	TRBJ2-5	.	CAWNRDSLYF	TGTGCCTGGAACCGCGACAGCCTGTACTTC
TRBV6-1	TRBJ1-6	.	CASWFRDNSPLHF	TGTGCCAGCTGGTTCAGGGATAATTCACCCCTCCACTTT
TRBV2	TRBJ1-1	TRBD1	CASGQQGLLWNTEAFF	TGTGCCAGCGGACAACAGGGGCTCCTATGGAACACTGAAGCTTTCTTT
TRBV18	TRBJ2-7	TRBD2	CASSPGAGGPAYEQYF	TGTGCCAGCTCACCAGGCGCGGGAGGTCCAGCCTACGAGCAGTACTTC
TRBV7-2	TRBJ2-1	.	CASTPHGGIYNEQFF	TGTGCCAGCACGCCCCACGGGGGAATATACAATGAGCAGTTCTTC
TRBV6-4	TRBJ2-1	TRBD2	CASSELAGNNEQFF	TGTGCCAGCAGTGAACTAGCGGGAAACAATGAGCAGTTCTTC